A single sample is the source of the 28 T cell receptor beta chains below, sequenced in a study of Ad26.COV2.S vaccination and SARS-CoV-2 variants. Treatment meaning: roughly 20 received Ad26.COV2.S at low or high dose, single or two shots; about 5 received placebo; per-sample allocation not given. Each sample was drawn 63 days after the first injection (of vaccine or placebo). TCRdb's table, derived via immunoSEQ multiplex PCR, lists solely in-frame clones and lacks some. The sample records around 380,000 clones, 70% to 90% being singletons. The source was peripheral blood, collected in a trial of Ad26.COV2.S vaccine versus placebo. The receptors shown here come from a person between 18 and 60 years old who received the Ad26.COV2.S COVID-19 vaccine or a placebo.

The rearrangement links TRBV12-5 to TRBJ1-1; perhaps TRBD1 as D (5 bases). Germline CDR1 LGHNT, CDR2 FRNRAP. The V end lost 1 base, the J end lost 1 base, and 7 bases lay between the germline ends. The CDR3 runs 14 residues. CDR3 bases: TGTGCTAGTGGTTTGGGACAGTCGAACACTGAAGCTTTCTTT. It translates to CASGLGQSNTEAFF.

This rearrangement joins TRBV2 to TRBJ1-2; no definite D call. This CDR3 contains 13 residues. The ends were cut back, 4 bases at V and 4 bases at J, with 10 bases in the middle. CDR1 and CDR2 (germline): SNHLY, FYNNEI. The DNA for the CDR3 is TGTGCCAGCAGTGGGGTCACGCTCTATGGCTACACCTTC. Encoded protein: CASSGVTLYGYTF.

This chain links TRBV2 with TRBJ2-2; TRBD1 is a possible D gene (6 bases). The CDR3 is 12 amino acids. Germline CDR1 is SNHLY and CDR2 is FYNNEI. The V gene lost 10 bases and the J gene lost 8 bases, with 14 bases spanning the gap. CDR3 sequence (DNA): TGTGCCACCAGGGGCCTGGGAGGGGAGCTGTTTTTT. This sequence encodes CATRGLGGELFF.

The V gene is TRBV2, the J gene TRBJ2-1; D may be TRBD1 (5 bases). Between the trimmed V and J ends, which lost 3 bases and 8 bases, there was a span of 8 bases. This CDR3 spans 12 amino acids. CDR1 and CDR2 from the germline V gene are SNHLY and FYNNEI. CDR3 loop: CASSELGDEQFF. In DNA, the CDR3 is TGTGCCAGCAGTGAGTTAGGGGATGAGCAGTTCTTC.

V and J are TRBV12-5 and TRBJ2-7; tentatively, D is TRBD2 (5 bases). CDR1 is LGHNT, CDR2 FRNRAP, per germline. The CDR3 runs 15 residues. The V end was cut by 2 bases, the J end by 1 base, with 12 bases between. CDR3 residues: CASGLSGGSSYEQYF. The CDR3 nucleotides read TGTGCTAGTGGTTTGAGTGGCGGGTCGTCCTACGAGCAGTACTTC.

This clone has just one count. V gene TRBV10-1 combines with J gene TRBJ1-3; D is ambiguous. CDR1 and CDR2 from the germline V gene are WNHNN and SYGVQD (reference sequence). The V end was cut by 4 bases, the J end by 2 bases, with 12 bases between. This CDR3 has 15 amino acids. DNA for the CDR3: TGCGCCAGCAGTGTCTGGGAATGCGCTGGAAACACCATATATTTT. The encoded protein is CASSVWECAGNTIYF.

This chain uses TRBV4-3 with TRBJ2-7; 11 positions match TRBD2. V was pared by 3 bases and J by 6 bases, with 16 bases of the junction left unmatched. The CDR3 runs to 18 residues. Germline lookup yields CDR1 LGHNA and CDR2 YSLEER. CDR3 in amino acids: CASSQRGAHSGGAGEQYF. CDR3 DNA sequence: TGCGCCAGCAGCCAGAGAGGTGCTCATAGCGGGGGGGCCGGCGAGCAGTACTTC.

This clone was seen a handful of times. V usage is TRBV7-2 and J usage is TRBJ1-6; 9 nucleotides line up with TRBD1. The CDR3 covers 16 residues. The V and J ends lost 6 bases and 2 bases, in that order; junction bases with no gene match: 5. CDR1 is SGHTA and CDR2 is FQGNSA in the germline V gene. CDR3 sequence reads: CASRDDRGTYNSPLHF. Written as DNA, the CDR3 is TGTGCCAGCAGAGATGACAGGGGGACCTATAATTCACCCCTCCACTTT.

CDR3 loop: CASKRDREAGELFF. Here the CDR3 DNA reads TGTGCCAGCAAAAGGGACAGGGAGGCCGGGGAGCTGTTTTTT. The chain is built from TRBV5-4 and TRBJ2-2, with 9 bases identical to TRBD1. With 6 bases clipped from V and 6 bases from J, the junction kept 6 bases outside the gene matches. CDR3 size: 14 residues. The germline V gene encodes CDR1 SGHNT and CDR2 YYREEE (reference sequence).

The V call is TRBV2, the J call TRBJ2-2; either TRBD1 or TRBD2 may supply D (6 bases each). The CDR3 is 14 amino acids. V was cut by 8 bases and J by 6 bases, with 16 bases left in between. Germline V gene sequence: CDR1 SNHLY, CDR2 FYNNEI. CDR3 protein: CASGGRTGAGELFF. DNA for the CDR3: TGTGCCAGCGGGGGGCGGACCGGGGCCGGGGAGCTGTTTTTT.

J is TRBJ1-1 and V is TRBV5-1, with D possibly being TRBD1 (6 bases). In germline, CDR1 is SGHRS, CDR2 YFSETQ. Trimming took off 4 bases at V and 5 bases at J, with 18 bases between the two ends. The CDR3 is 15 residues long. In nucleotides, the CDR3 is TGCGCCAGCAGCGATGTGGGGGCTGAGGGGACTGAAGCTTTCTTT. Translation gives CASSDVGAEGTEAFF. Drawing the rest from reference TRBV5-1 and TRBJ1-1, the complete variable domain is KAGVTQTPRYLIKTRGQQVTLSCSPISGHRSVSWYQQTPGQGLQFLFEYFSETQRNKGNFPGRFSGRQFSNSRSEMNVSTLELGDSALYLCASSDVGAEGTEAFFGQGTRLTVV.

The chain employs TRBV2 and TRBJ1-1; possible D gene TRBD1, 5 bases. Germline-derived CDR1 and CDR2 are SNHLY and FYNNEI. This CDR3 has 13 amino acids. Trimming left V 3 bases short and J 1 base short, with 6 bases between. The CDR3 here is CASSDGGNTEAFF. The CDR3 DNA reads as TGTGCCAGCAGTGATGGGGGGAACACTGAAGCTTTCTTT.

The chain combines TRBV6-6 with TRBJ2-7, with D tentatively TRBD1 (6 bases). CDR3 size: 16 residues. CDR1 and CDR2 (germline): MNHNY, SVGAGI (reference sequence). Between the trimmed V and J ends, which lost 4 bases and 4 bases, there was a span of 20 bases. DNA of the CDR3: TGTGCCAGCAGTTCGACATGGCCAGGGGTAGTTTACGAGCAGTACTTC. Translation: CASSSTWPGVVYEQYF.

The chain uses TRBV27 and TRBJ1-5, with unresolved D. V was cut by 4 bases and J by 1 base, with 14 bases left in between. The germline V gene encodes CDR1 MNHEY and CDR2 SMNVEV (reference sequence). This CDR3 is 16 amino acids long. The CDR3 region has the DNA TGTGCCAGCAGTTCCTCACCCACTGGGAGCAATCAGCCCCAGCATTTT. Amino acid sequence: CASSSSPTGSNQPQHF.

This sequence joins TRBV3-1 (or the pseudogene TRBV3-2) and TRBJ2-1, with 9 bases matching TRBD2. V lost 1 base, J lost 6 bases, and 7 bases stayed unmatched. Per germline, CDR1 LGHDT and CDR2 YNNKEL (reference sequence). The CDR3 totals 16 residues. CDR3 sequence (DNA): TGTGCCAGCAGCCAAGTAATAGCGGGGGACTTCAATGAGCAGTTCTTC. The encoded protein is CASSQVIAGDFNEQFF.

The rearrangement links TRBV3-1 (or the pseudogene TRBV3-2) to TRBJ1-3; D remains unclear. The CDR3 totals 13 residues. Germline V gene lookup returns CDR1 LGHDT and CDR2 YNNKEL (reference sequence). V was clipped by 2 bases and J by 7 bases, with 9 bases between them. The CDR3 bases are TGTGCCAGCAGCCAAACCAATGGGAACACCATATATTTT. Translating it yields CASSQTNGNTIYF.

V and J are TRBV7-2 and TRBJ2-2; 10 positions agree with TRBD2. Germline CDR1 SGHTA, CDR2 FQGNSA. The V gene end was trimmed by 4 bases and the J gene end by 5 bases; junction bases not matched to a gene: 10. The CDR3 spans 17 residues. The CDR3: CASSSSATAGGTGELFF. CDR3 nucleotides: TGTGCCAGCAGCTCTAGTGCAACAGCGGGGGGGACCGGGGAGCTGTTTTTT.

The chain recombines TRBV6-5 with TRBJ2-7, with no clear D. In germline, CDR1 is MNHEY, CDR2 SVGAGI. This CDR3 comprises 14 residues. Trimming removed 0 bases from V and 0 bases from J, with 6 bases in between. As DNA, the CDR3 is TGTGCCAGCAGTTACTCGAGAGGCTCCTACGAGCAGTACTTC. Its translation: CASSYSRGSYEQYF.

The chain carries TRBV4-2 and TRBJ2-1, with 9 bases lining up with TRBD2. This CDR3 contains 14 residues. J was trimmed by 7 bases and V by 3 bases; bases with no gene match: 4. Germline V gene sequence: CDR1 LGHNA, CDR2 YNFKEQ. This CDR3 reads CASSQTRGGNEQFF. The CDR3 bases are TGTGCCAGCAGCCAGACGCGGGGGGGGAATGAGCAGTTCTTC.

The chain combines TRBV5-4 with TRBJ2-1, with TRBD1 matching over 7 bases. Unmatched junction bases numbered 3, after V lost 3 bases and J lost 6 bases. The CDR3 is made up of 13 amino acids. In germline, CDR1 is SGHNT, CDR2 YYREEE (reference sequence). CDR3 nucleotides: TGTGCCAGCAGCTCACAGGGGTTCAATGAGCAGTTCTTC. Its translation is CASSSQGFNEQFF.

The chain joins TRBV7-9 to TRBJ1-3; D is uncertain. Germline CDR1 SEHNR, CDR2 FQNEAQ (reference sequence). The V end lost 5 bases, the J end lost 3 bases, and 17 bases lay between the germline ends. The CDR3 spans 16 residues. The CDR3 coding sequence is TGTGCCAGCAGCGGATCGGGCCCCGGAGGTGGAAACACCATATATTTT. It translates to CASSGSGPGGGNTIYF.

This chain connects TRBV10-3 to TRBJ2-2, with 8 bases lining up with TRBD2. V gave up 4 bases and J gave up 0 bases; unmatched junction bases: 7. There are 17 residues in the CDR3. Germline-derived CDR1 and CDR2 are ENHRY and SYGVKD. In DNA, the CDR3 is TGTGCCATCAGTGGTAGTAGCGGGGCTACGAACACCGGGGAGCTGTTTTTT. Its protein product is CAISGSSGATNTGELFF.

The chain joins TRBV5-1 to TRBJ1-1, with D maybe TRBD1 (5 bases). With 4 bases removed from V and 1 base from J, the gap between germline ends came to 17 bases. Germline CDR1 SGHRS, CDR2 YFSETQ. The CDR3 covers 16 residues. CDR3 region: CASSDQGLGSNTEAFF. The CDR3 bases are TGCGCCAGCAGCGATCAGGGCTTGGGGTCGAACACTGAAGCTTTCTTT.

V usage is TRBV2 and J usage is TRBJ1-6; 7 bases fit TRBD1. The germline CDR1 and CDR2 sequences are SNHLY and FYNNEI. The CDR3 is made up of 13 amino acids. Trimming at V came to 9 bases and at J to 7 bases, leaving 6 bases not matched to a gene. CDR3 nucleotide sequence: TGTGCCAGGTCCAGGGGGAAAAATTCACCCCTCCACTTT. This sequence encodes CARSRGKNSPLHF.

This CDR3 is CASSRPGAYEQYF. CDR3 sequence (DNA): TGTGCCAGCAGTCGACCCGGGGCCTACGAGCAGTACTTC. The chain links TRBV6-5 to TRBJ2-7; D might be TRBD2 (5 bases). The CDR3 is made up of 13 amino acids. V gave up 5 bases and J gave up 2 bases, with 10 bases separating them. CDR1 is MNHEY and CDR2 is SVGAGI in the germline V gene.

This chain joins TRBV20-1 and TRBJ2-5; D not resolved. The V end lost 5 bases, the J end lost 3 bases, and 7 bases lay between the germline ends. The CDR3 is made up of 11 amino acids. Germline V gene sequence: CDR1 DFQATT, CDR2 SNEGSKA (reference sequence). The DNA for the CDR3 is TGCAGTGCTCTGGAGAAAGAGACCCAGTACTTC. Protein product: CSALEKETQYF.

This clone has just a few counts. The chain combines TRBV7-2 with TRBJ1-3; no firm D call. This CDR3 has 14 residues. V was cut by 1 base and J by 1 base, with 5 bases left in between. From germline, CDR1 is SGHTA and CDR2 FQGNSA. The CDR3: CASSLEASGNTIYF. In nucleotides, the CDR3 is TGTGCCAGCAGCTTAGAAGCGTCTGGAAACACCATATATTTT.

The chain recombines TRBV5-1 with TRBJ2-1; 9 nucleotides align to TRBD1. The germline gives CDR1 SGHRS, CDR2 YFSETQ. This CDR3 contains 15 residues. The ends lost 7 bases at V and 5 bases at J; junction bases unmatched: 10. The CDR3 reads CASGKDRGPDNEQFF. DNA of the CDR3: TGCGCCAGCGGAAAGGACAGGGGTCCGGACAATGAGCAGTTCTTC.